This T cell receptor (beta chain) was documented in a study of T-cell reconstitution after alpha-beta-depleted transplantation in children (dated by TCRdb to the mid-2010s). About the investigation overall: Using TCR repertoire profiling, the study followed T-cell immune reconstitution in a quantitative way in children after TCRalphabeta/CD19-depleted allogeneic hematopoietic cell transplantation.

General conclusions and limits of the study: The apparently early alphabetaT-cell count recovery about two months after transplant was reportedly dependent on only several hundred rapidly expanded clones derived from non-depleted graft cells. Over subsequent months, a decline in hyperexpanded clone frequencies was noted, and after one year, T-cell counts and TCRbeta diversity were mostly ascribed to newly produced T cells. In some patients, the high TCRbeta diversity seen at day 60 was put down to recipient T cells and intrathymic progenitors that had survived conditioning.

Interpreted using the paper, the treatment or condition label stands for: allogeneic hematopoietic cell transplantation with graft depleted of TCRalphabeta T cells and CD19 B cells. Transplant recipients were children who received TCRalphabeta/CD19-depleted allogeneic hematopoietic cell grafts. With regard to this clonotype: Its antigen remains unidentified. Base qualities are not recorded, but no much larger clone differs from it by a single base.

Libraries were constructed by PCR. TCRdb names Illumina HiSeq 2500 as the instrument used. TCR library preparation used molecular barcoding, with unique molecular identifiers applied to normalize quantification of the TCRbeta repertoire. TCRdb cleaned the public reads at Q25 with fastp, built clones with MiXCR and kept in-frame beta chains. Rows with a matching CDR3 protein are joined into one entry that keeps the most common DNA and genes. In this sample the table shows 800,000 to 1,000,000 distinct CDR3 sequences, around 30% of which occur a single time. The leading ten clones occupy approximately 30% of the sample. CDR1 and CDR2, per the germline V gene, are SGHRS and YFSETQ. Deletion took 1 base off V and 8 bases off J, with a span of 9 bases between the germline ends. The CDR3, cysteine through phenylalanine, is 13 amino acids long. Solely the CDR3 DNA is kept, with 39 bases framed from the first base.

The receptor comes from a boy in the first two years of life who had a stem cell transplant for SCID, so the T cells may come from the graft donor. The chain uses TRBV5-1 and TRBJ2-2, with the D gene not confidently named. This specimen was PBMCs, mostly from graft donor cells, taken 360 days after TCRalphabeta/CD19-depleted stem cell transplant. The nucleotides read TGCGCCAGCAGCTTGAGCTCCCGGGGGGAGCTGTTTTTT. The translation is CASSLSSRGELFF.